This T cell receptor (beta chain) was documented in a study of cytomegalovirus exposure and HLA in healthy donors. Study findings and constraints: By a later analysis, the bulk of CMV-associated TCR beta chains appeared HLA-restricted.

With regard to this clone: What it binds is not known.

13 Jbeta primers and 60 Vbeta primers were used for the PCR. Assay: immunoSEQ multiplex PCR; the TCRdb copy retains only in-frame clones and omits some. The sample includes 150,000 to 160,000 clones, about four fifths of them seen just once. Unmatched junction bases numbered 7, after V lost 6 bases and J lost 3 bases. Germline V gene sequence: CDR1 SNHLY, CDR2 FYNNEI. This CDR3 comprises 14 residues. This chain connects TRBV2 to TRBJ1-2; 7 bases match TRBD1. The sample comprised PBMCs. The receptor's source is a man aged 25 to 45 in good health and CMV-seropositive. The CDR3 nucleotides are TGTGCCAGCAGCACTGACAGGGTGGACTATGGCTACACCTTC. It encodes CASSTDRVDYGYTF.